Below, 6 T cell receptor beta chains from the same sample are listed, as sequenced in a study of shared clonotypes between healthy human individuals. Naive CD8 cells, CD45RO-negative and positively selected for CCR7, excluded terminally differentiated effector memory CD45RA+ cells. Only in-frame clones appear in the TCRdb table, and some are missing; sequencing was by immunoSEQ multiplex PCR. The sample yields about 2.1 million clones, roughly 93% seen once. The sequenced sample was naive CD8+ T cells from PBMCs. The receptors were sampled from a man between 18 and 29 years old in good health. Some clones in this sample may be carry-over from other donors' samples.

The J gene is TRBJ2-3, the V gene TRBV7-2; TRBD2 agrees at 7 bases. CDR3 length: 15 amino acids. J gave up 6 bases and V 4 bases, and 10 bases lay outside the gene matches. The germline V gene has CDR1 SGHTA and CDR2 FQGNSA. The CDR3 region is CASSSSSGKYDTQYF. CDR3 DNA: TGTGCCAGCAGCTCCAGCAGCGGGAAGTACGATACGCAGTATTTT.

The V gene is TRBV9, the J gene TRBJ2-1, with 12 bases aligning to TRBD2. The trim removed 1 base at V and 8 bases at J, leaving 10 bases unmatched. This CDR3 comprises 17 residues. Looked up from germline, CDR1 is SGDLS and CDR2 is YYNGEE. The CDR3 bases are TGTGCCAGCAGCGTATTGGGACTAGCGGGCTATACGGATGAGCAGTTCTTC. It is translated as CASSVLGLAGYTDEQFF.

The chain couples TRBV9 to TRBJ2-3; 9 nucleotides align to TRBD2. Germline V gene sequence: CDR1 SGDLS, CDR2 YYNGEE. With V trimmed by 0 bases and J by 7 bases, 9 bases remained unmatched. The CDR3 length is 16 residues. CDR3 sequence (DNA): TGTGCCAGCAGCGTAGAAATTAGCGGGAGAATGAATACGCAGTATTTT. It specifies CASSVEISGRMNTQYF.

The chain has TRBV29-1 and TRBJ2-2; tentatively, D is TRBD2 (6 bases). V was shortened by 6 bases and J by 6 bases, with 23 bases between the two germline ends. This CDR3 region has 16 residues. Germline V CDR1 and CDR2: SQVTM, ANQGSEA. Written as DNA, the CDR3 is TGCAGCGTGCCTCGAGGGCGGGGCAATGCGGCCGGGGAGCTGTTTTTT. Translating it yields CSVPRGRGNAAGELFF.

As for this clone: In the same sample, other DNA sequences code for this CDR3. This chain connects TRBV11-2 to TRBJ2-7; D unresolved. The CDR3 is made up of 11 amino acids. Germline V gives CDR1 SGHAT, CDR2 FQNNGV. Trimming took off 5 bases at V and 3 bases at J, with 5 bases between the two ends. The CDR3 protein is CASSNSYEQYF. CDR3 nucleotide sequence: TGTGCCAGCAGCAACAGCTACGAGCAGTACTTC. Full variable domain (rest looked up from reference TRBV11-2 and TRBJ2-7): EAGVAQSPRYKIIEKRQSVAFWCNPISGHATLYWYQQILGQGPKLLIQFQNNGVVDDSQLPKDRFSAERLKGVDSTLKIQPAKLEDSAVYLCASSNSYEQYFGPGTRLTVT.

The V call is TRBV10-1, the J call TRBJ2-7, with 13 bases aligning to TRBD2. Per germline, CDR1 WNHNN and CDR2 SYGVQD (reference sequence). The V gene end was trimmed by 3 bases and the J gene end by 2 bases; junction bases not matched to a gene: 13. The CDR3 contains 19 residues. The CDR3 region is CASSDYCTSGRAQAYEQYF. CDR3 DNA: TGCGCCAGCAGTGATTACTGCACTAGCGGGAGGGCCCAGGCCTACGAGCAGTACTTC.